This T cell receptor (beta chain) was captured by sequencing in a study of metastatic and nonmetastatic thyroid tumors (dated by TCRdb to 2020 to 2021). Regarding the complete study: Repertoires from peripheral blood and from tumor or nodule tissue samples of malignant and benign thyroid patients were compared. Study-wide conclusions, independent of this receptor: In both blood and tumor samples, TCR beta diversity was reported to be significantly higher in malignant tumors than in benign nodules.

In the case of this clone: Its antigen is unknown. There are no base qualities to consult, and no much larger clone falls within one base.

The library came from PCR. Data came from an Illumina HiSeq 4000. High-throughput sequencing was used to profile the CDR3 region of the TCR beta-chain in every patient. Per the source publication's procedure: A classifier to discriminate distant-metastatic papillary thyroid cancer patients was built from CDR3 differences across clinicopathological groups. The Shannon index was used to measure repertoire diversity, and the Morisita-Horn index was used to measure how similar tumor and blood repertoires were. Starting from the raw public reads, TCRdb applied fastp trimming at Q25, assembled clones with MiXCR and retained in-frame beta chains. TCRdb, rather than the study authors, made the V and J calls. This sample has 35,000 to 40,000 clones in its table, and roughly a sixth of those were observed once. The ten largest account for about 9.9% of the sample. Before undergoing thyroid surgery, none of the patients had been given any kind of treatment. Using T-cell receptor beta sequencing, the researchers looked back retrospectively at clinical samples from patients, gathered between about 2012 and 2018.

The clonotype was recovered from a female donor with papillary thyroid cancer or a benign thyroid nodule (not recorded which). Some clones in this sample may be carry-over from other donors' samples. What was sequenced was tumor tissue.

The DNA sequence is TGTGCCAGCAGTCCCGGGACAGGGTCCTACGAGCAGTACTTC. It codes for CASSPGTGSYEQYF. The rearrangement combines TRBV6-1 with TRBJ2-7, with 9 bases matching TRBD1. The CDR3 holds 14 amino acids from the cysteine to the phenylalanine. Solely the CDR3 DNA is kept, with 42 bases framed from the first base. Trimming leaves V shorter by 5 bases and J shorter by 1 base, with the junction holding 3 bases beyond the gene matches. From the germline V gene, CDR1 is MNHNS and CDR2 is SASEGT.